The 25 T cell receptor beta chains reported below all come from one sample, sequenced in a study of blood T cell repertoires in COVID-19. Libraries were prepared by immunoSEQ multiplex PCR; TCRdb keeps only in-frame clonotypes and omits some of them. The profile covers about 43,000 clones, with 85% to 90% appearing a single time and approximately 5.1% taken by the ten largest. The sample consisted of peripheral blood. Receptors were obtained from a human donor in a cohort sampled during active COVID-19.

V gene TRBV18 combines with J gene TRBJ1-5, with 8 bases fitting TRBD1. V gave up 3 bases and J gave up 2 bases; unmatched junction bases: 0. This CDR3 is 14 amino acids long. Germline V lookup: CDR1 KGHSH, CDR2 LQKENI. This chain's CDR3 is CASSPTGGNQPQHF. For the CDR3, the DNA is TGTGCCAGCTCACCGACAGGGGGCAATCAGCCCCAGCATTTT.

This chain connects TRBV5-1 to TRBJ1-4; D not resolved. The length of the CDR3 is 14 residues. The V gene lost 1 base and the J gene lost 6 bases, with 10 bases spanning the gap. Germline V gene sequence: CDR1 SGHRS, CDR2 YFSETQ. The CDR3 DNA reads as TGCGCCAGCAGCTTGATGCCGGGTGATGAAAAACTGTTTTTT. It yields the protein CASSLMPGDEKLFF.

This chain connects TRBV6-2 or TRBV6-3 to TRBJ2-2; D call uncertain. Trimming cost V 6 bases and J 1 base, with 15 bases left between them. Germline assignment: CDR1 MNHEY and CDR2 SVGEGT. The CDR3 covers 16 residues. CDR3 protein: CASSFAGELNTGELFF. The CDR3 coding sequence is TGTGCCAGCAGCTTCGCAGGCGAGTTGAACACCGGGGAGCTGTTTTTT.

This clone was found a few times. The J gene is TRBJ1-5, the V gene TRBV29-1; 9 nucleotides line up with TRBD1. The V gene's germline CDR1 is SQVTM and CDR2 ANQGSEA. J lost 5 bases, V lost 5 bases, and 4 bases had no gene match. The CDR3 loop spans 13 amino acids. CDR3 residues: CSVWTGVDQPQHF. CDR3 in DNA: TGCAGCGTTTGGACAGGGGTGGATCAGCCCCAGCATTTT.

V and J are TRBV7-9 and TRBJ2-7; TRBD1 might be the D (6 bases). The CDR3 has 16 amino acids. The V end lost 1 base, the J end lost 3 bases, and 16 bases lay between the germline ends. Germline V CDR1 and CDR2: SEHNR, FQNEAQ (reference sequence). The CDR3 here is CASSLEKQGFYYEQYF. In DNA form, the CDR3 reads TGTGCCAGCAGCTTAGAGAAACAGGGCTTTTACTACGAGCAGTACTTC.

This clone is a singleton in its sample. This rearrangement joins TRBV7-9 to TRBJ1-6; no reliable D call. Germline V gene data show CDR1 as SEHNR and CDR2 as FQNEAQ (reference sequence). This CDR3 is built from 12 residues. The V end was cut by 7 bases, the J end by 5 bases, with 6 bases between. The CDR3 sequence is CASTLNNSPLHF. The CDR3 bases are TGTGCCAGCACACTTAATAATTCACCCCTCCACTTT.

This clone came up a few times. The genes are TRBV2 and TRBJ2-1; 7 bases are a match to TRBD2. Germline CDR1 SNHLY, CDR2 FYNNEI. The V gene end was trimmed by 2 bases and the J gene end by 5 bases; junction bases not matched to a gene: 12. CDR3 length: 17 amino acids. CDR3 DNA sequence: TGTGCCAGCAGTGAACAGGAGGGAGGGAAACTTGACAATGAGCAGTTCTTC. Its translation is CASSEQEGGKLDNEQFF.

V gene TRBV11-2 combines with J gene TRBJ2-7; the D is unclear. Germline values: CDR1 SGHAT, CDR2 FQNNGV. CDR3 length: 12 residues. V was shortened by 3 bases and J by 7 bases, with 10 bases between the two germline ends. The CDR3 sequence: CASSFTGSEQYF. As DNA, the CDR3 is TGTGCCAGCAGCTTTACCGGGTCTGAGCAGTACTTC.

The V and J genes are TRBV7-9 and TRBJ2-7, with a possible D match to TRBD2 (5 bases). V shed 11 bases and J shed 2 bases, with 16 bases lying between them. Germline loops: CDR1 SEHNR, CDR2 FQNEAQ (reference sequence). The CDR3 contains 13 residues. DNA for the CDR3: TGTGCCCCGCGGGCTATAAACACCTACGAGCAGTACTTC. It yields the protein CAPRAINTYEQYF.

In this sample, this clone turned up a few times. V is TRBV6-2 or TRBV6-3 and J is TRBJ2-7; 9 bases are a match to TRBD1. This CDR3 is built from 17 residues. Per the germline V gene, CDR1 is MNHEY and CDR2 is SVGEGT. J was trimmed by 2 bases and V by 2 bases; bases with no gene match: 10. DNA for the CDR3: TGTGCCAGCAGTTACCCCTCCGGGACAGGGCTAGCCTACGAGCAGTACTTC. This sequence encodes CASSYPSGTGLAYEQYF.

This chain joins TRBV10-3 and TRBJ1-1; D is uncertain. V shed 2 bases and J shed 0 bases, with 16 bases lying between them. From germline, CDR1 is ENHRY and CDR2 SYGVKD. The CDR3 has 17 residues. The CDR3, as DNA: TGTGCCATCAGTGAGAGGTTAATGGGCTTAATGAACACTGAAGCTTTCTTT. Translated, it gives CAISERLMGLMNTEAFF.

This clone appeared once. This sequence joins TRBV2 and TRBJ1-4; TRBD1 matches 8 bases. The CDR3 is 13 amino acids. Trimming took 6 bases from V and 8 from J; bases not matched to a gene: 5. The V gene's germline CDR1 is SNHLY and CDR2 FYNNEI. CDR3 region: CASRGTGGEKLFF. The CDR3 coding sequence is TGTGCCAGCAGGGGGACAGGTGGAGAAAAACTGTTTTTT. Using reference TRBV2 and TRBJ1-4 for the parts outside the CDR3, the full variable domain is EPEVTQTPSHQVTQMGQEVILRCVPISNHLYFYWYRQILGQKVEFLVSFYNNEISEKSEIFDDQFSVERPDGSNFTLKIRSTKLEDSAMYFCASRGTGGEKLFFGSGTQLSVL.

Of note for this clone: Sequence at one end of the junction differs from germline and may be a read error. This chain connects TRBV7-7 to TRBJ2-1; D might be TRBD2 (5 bases). The CDR3 is 15 residues long. Germline V gene data show CDR1 as SSHAT and CDR2 as FNYEAQ (reference sequence). CDR3 DNA sequence: TGTGCTAGCAGCCAAGGACTCCTCTCCTACAATGAGCAGTTCTTC. Protein product: CASSQGLLSYNEQFF.

This chain links TRBV28 with TRBJ2-7; 10 nucleotides match TRBD1. V was pared by 7 bases and J by 8 bases, with 14 bases of the junction left unmatched. The germline V gene encodes CDR1 MDHEN and CDR2 SYDVKM. This CDR3 contains 15 residues. The CDR3 sequence: CASNLGTGASVKQYF. CDR3 in DNA: TGTGCCAGCAATCTTGGGACAGGGGCGTCAGTTAAGCAGTACTTC.

The chain carries TRBV5-1 and TRBJ2-7; TRBD2 aligns across 10 bases. The V gene's germline CDR1 is SGHRS and CDR2 YFSETQ. The CDR3 is 16 amino acids. J was trimmed by 2 bases and V by 4 bases; bases with no gene match: 9. The CDR3 loop reads CASSAGGLANPYEQYF. CDR3 DNA: TGCGCCAGCAGCGCCGGGGGACTAGCGAATCCCTACGAGCAGTACTTC.

DNA for the CDR3: TGTGCCAGCAGCTTAGTTAAGCTAGCGGGAGACGAGCAGTACTTC. Its translation is CASSLVKLAGDEQYF. The chain combines TRBV7-9 with TRBJ2-7; TRBD2 matches 10 bases. The CDR3 is made up of 15 amino acids. The V gene's germline CDR1 is SEHNR and CDR2 FQNEAQ (reference sequence). Trimming took 1 base from V and 5 from J; bases not matched to a gene: 5.

The CDR3 region is CASSYDRGLYGYTF. The CDR3 coding sequence is TGTGCCAGTAGTTACGACAGGGGGCTCTATGGCTACACCTTC. The chain joins TRBV19 to TRBJ1-2, with 10 bases matching TRBD1. Looked up from germline, CDR1 is LNHDA and CDR2 is SQIVND (reference sequence). After removal of 5 bases from V and 4 bases from J, the junction contained 4 bases not matched to a gene. The CDR3 covers 14 residues.

This clone has only one observation. The V gene is TRBV30, the J gene TRBJ2-5; 10 positions agree with TRBD2. Trimming took 3 bases from V and 5 from J; bases not matched to a gene: 6. CDR1 is GTSNPN, CDR2 SVGIG, per germline (reference sequence). This CDR3 has 14 residues. This CDR3 reads CAWRRLAGVETQYF. CDR3 DNA: TGTGCCTGGAGAAGGCTAGCGGGAGTCGAGACCCAGTACTTC. Looking up the rest from reference TRBV30 and TRBJ2-5 gives the full variable domain: SQTIHQWPATLVQPVGSPLSLECTVEGTSNPNLYWYRQAAGRGLQLLFYSVGIGQISSEVPQNLSASRPQDRQFILSSKKLLLSDSGFYLCAWRRLAGVETQYFGPGTRLLVL.

This chain joins TRBV2 and TRBJ2-7, with 7 positions matching TRBD2. CDR3 size: 10 residues. Germline CDR1 reads SNHLY; CDR2 reads FYNNEI. The V gene end was trimmed by 8 bases and the J gene end by 12 bases; junction bases not matched to a gene: 7. The DNA for the CDR3 is TGTGCCAGCTCAAGGGGAGGGGTGTACTTC. Translating gives CASSRGGVYF.

V is TRBV24-1 and J is TRBJ2-5; 7 bases agree with TRBD2. This CDR3 is built from 16 residues. Germline V CDR1 and CDR2: KGHDR, SFDVKD. V trimming: 5 bases; J trimming: 7 bases; junction bases outside the gene matches: 15. Written as DNA, the CDR3 is TGTGCCACCAGTGCCCGGGTAGCGGGCGGGTTGGGGACCCAGTACTTC. Translation gives CATSARVAGGLGTQYF.

The rearrangement links TRBV10-1 to TRBJ2-3; 9 bases map to TRBD2. Germline loops: CDR1 WNHNN, CDR2 SYGVQD (reference sequence). The length of the CDR3 is 18 residues. V gave up 6 bases and J gave up 1 base; unmatched junction bases: 14. This CDR3 reads CASSRLAVHRWGTDTQYF. Here the CDR3 DNA reads TGCGCCAGCAGCCGACTAGCGGTACACCGGTGGGGCACAGATACGCAGTATTTT.

This clone was detected only a few times. This chain joins TRBV3-1 (or the pseudogene TRBV3-2) and TRBJ2-7; 8 bases align to TRBD2. Looked up from germline, CDR1 is LGHDT and CDR2 is YNNKEL (reference sequence). This CDR3 region has 16 residues. The J segment lost 5 bases and the V segment lost 4 bases, leaving 13 bases of the junction unmatched. The CDR3 bases are TGTGCCAGCAGCCCACCCCTTGCTGCGGGAGGCCACGAGCAGTACTTC. Residues: CASSPPLAAGGHEQYF.

The chain uses TRBV7-8 and TRBJ1-2, with D hard to call. The V and J ends lost 2 bases and 3 bases respectively, with 7 bases between them. Germline V gene lookup returns CDR1 SGHVS and CDR2 FQNEAQ. The CDR3 spans 13 residues. The CDR3 protein is CASSLRGYYGYTF. As DNA, the CDR3 is TGTGCCAGCAGCTTAAGAGGGTACTATGGCTACACCTTC.

The chain joins TRBV15 to TRBJ2-2, with D tentatively TRBD2 (6 bases). CDR1 is LNHNV, CDR2 YYDKDF, per germline (reference sequence). The length of the CDR3 is 15 residues. V gave up 0 bases and J gave up 6 bases, with 11 bases separating them. The CDR3 is CATSRDYPGAGELFF. In nucleotides, the CDR3 is TGTGCCACCAGCAGAGACTACCCGGGGGCCGGGGAGCTGTTTTTT. The full variable domain, its missing parts supplied by reference TRBV15 and TRBJ2-2, is DAMVIQNPRYQVTQFGKPVTLSCSQTLNHNVMYWYQQKSSQAPKLLFHYYDKDFNNEADTPDNFQSRRPNTSFCFLDIRSPGLGDTAMYLCATSRDYPGAGELFFGEGSRLTVL.

The chain recombines TRBV2 with TRBJ2-3, with no clear D. The CDR3 loop spans 14 amino acids. V gave up 6 bases and J gave up 1 base, with 11 bases separating them. In germline, CDR1 is SNHLY, CDR2 FYNNEI. In DNA, the CDR3 is TGTGCCAGCAGGAATACCTACCGCACAGATACGCAGTATTTT. Translating gives CASRNTYRTDTQYF. Using reference TRBV2 and TRBJ2-3 for the parts outside the CDR3, the full variable domain is EPEVTQTPSHQVTQMGQEVILRCVPISNHLYFYWYRQILGQKVEFLVSFYNNEISEKSEIFDDQFSVERPDGSNFTLKIRSTKLEDSAMYFCASRNTYRTDTQYFGPGTRLTVL.